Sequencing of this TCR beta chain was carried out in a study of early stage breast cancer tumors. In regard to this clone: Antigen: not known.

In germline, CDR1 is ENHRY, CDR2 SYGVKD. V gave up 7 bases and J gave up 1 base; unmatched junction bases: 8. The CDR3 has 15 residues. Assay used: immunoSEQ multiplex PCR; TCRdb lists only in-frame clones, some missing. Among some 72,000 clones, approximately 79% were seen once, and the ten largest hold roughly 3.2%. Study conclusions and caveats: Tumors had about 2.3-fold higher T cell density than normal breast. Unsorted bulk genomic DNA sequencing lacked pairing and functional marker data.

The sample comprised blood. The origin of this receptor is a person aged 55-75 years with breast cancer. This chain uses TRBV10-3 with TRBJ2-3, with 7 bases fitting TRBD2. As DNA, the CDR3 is TGTGCCATCACAGAAGGCGGGAGCGGCACAGATACGCAGTATTTT. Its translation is CAITEGGSGTDTQYF.